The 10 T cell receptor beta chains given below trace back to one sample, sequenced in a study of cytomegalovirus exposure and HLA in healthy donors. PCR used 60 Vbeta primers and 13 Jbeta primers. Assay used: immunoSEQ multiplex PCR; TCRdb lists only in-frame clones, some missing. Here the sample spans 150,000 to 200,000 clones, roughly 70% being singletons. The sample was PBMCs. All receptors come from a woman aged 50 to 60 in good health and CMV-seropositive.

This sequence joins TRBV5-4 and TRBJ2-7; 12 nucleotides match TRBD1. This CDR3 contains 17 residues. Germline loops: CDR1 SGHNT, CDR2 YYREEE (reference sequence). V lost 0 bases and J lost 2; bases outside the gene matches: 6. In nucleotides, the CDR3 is TGTGCCAGCAGCTTGGGACCGGGACAGGGGGCTCCCTACGAGCAGTACTTC. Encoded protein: CASSLGPGQGAPYEQYF.

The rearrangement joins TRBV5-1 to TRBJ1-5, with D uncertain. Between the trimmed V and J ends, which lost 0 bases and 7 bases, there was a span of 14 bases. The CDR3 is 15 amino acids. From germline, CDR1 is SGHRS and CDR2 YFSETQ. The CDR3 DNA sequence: TGCGCCAGCAGCTTGGGGCCTAGCGCGGGACAGCCCCAGCATTTT. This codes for CASSLGPSAGQPQHF. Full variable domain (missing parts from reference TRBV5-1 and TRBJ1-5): KAGVTQTPRYLIKTRGQQVTLSCSPISGHRSVSWYQQTPGQGLQFLFEYFSETQRNKGNFPGRFSGRQFSNSRSEMNVSTLELGDSALYLCASSLGPSAGQPQHFGDGTRLSIL.

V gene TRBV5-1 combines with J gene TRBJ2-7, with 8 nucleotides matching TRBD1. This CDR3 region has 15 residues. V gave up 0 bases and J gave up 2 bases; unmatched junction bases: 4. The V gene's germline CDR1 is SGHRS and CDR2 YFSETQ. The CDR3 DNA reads TGCGCCAGCAGCTTGGGGGCCAGGGGGCCCTACGAGCAGTACTTC. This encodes CASSLGARGPYEQYF.

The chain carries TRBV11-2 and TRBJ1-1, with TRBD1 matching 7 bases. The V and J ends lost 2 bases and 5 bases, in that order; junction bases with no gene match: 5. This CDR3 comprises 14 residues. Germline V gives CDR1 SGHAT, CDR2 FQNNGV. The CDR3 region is CASSLSRGQTEAFF. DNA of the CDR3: TGTGCCAGCAGCTTATCGAGGGGGCAAACTGAAGCTTTCTTT.

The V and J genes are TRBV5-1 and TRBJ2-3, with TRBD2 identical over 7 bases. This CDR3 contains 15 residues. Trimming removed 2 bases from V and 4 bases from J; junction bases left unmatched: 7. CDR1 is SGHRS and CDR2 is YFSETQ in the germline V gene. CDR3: CASSFEGGKADTQYF. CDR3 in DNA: TGCGCCAGCAGCTTTGAGGGAGGGAAGGCAGATACGCAGTATTTT. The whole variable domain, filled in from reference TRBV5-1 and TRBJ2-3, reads KAGVTQTPRYLIKTRGQQVTLSCSPISGHRSVSWYQQTPGQGLQFLFEYFSETQRNKGNFPGRFSGRQFSNSRSEMNVSTLELGDSALYLCASSFEGGKADTQYFGPGTRLTVL.

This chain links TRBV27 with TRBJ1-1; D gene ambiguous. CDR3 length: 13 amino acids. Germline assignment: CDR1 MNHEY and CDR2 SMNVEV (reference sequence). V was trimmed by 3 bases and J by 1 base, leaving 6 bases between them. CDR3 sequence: CASSFTGNTEAFF. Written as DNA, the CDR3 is TGTGCCAGCAGTTTCACCGGGAACACTGAAGCTTTCTTT.

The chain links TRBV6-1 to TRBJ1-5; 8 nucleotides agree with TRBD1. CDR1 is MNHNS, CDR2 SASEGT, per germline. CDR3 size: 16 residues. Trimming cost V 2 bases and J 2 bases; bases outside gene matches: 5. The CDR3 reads CASSERTGIGNQPQHF. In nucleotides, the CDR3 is TGTGCCAGCAGTGAAAGGACAGGGATCGGCAATCAGCCCCAGCATTTT.

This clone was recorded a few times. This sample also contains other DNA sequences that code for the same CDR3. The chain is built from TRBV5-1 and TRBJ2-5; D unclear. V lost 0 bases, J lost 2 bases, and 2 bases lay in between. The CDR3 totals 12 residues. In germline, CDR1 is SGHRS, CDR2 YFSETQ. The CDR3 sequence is CASSLAQETQYF. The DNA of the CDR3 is TGCGCCAGCAGCTTGGCACAAGAGACCCAGTACTTC.

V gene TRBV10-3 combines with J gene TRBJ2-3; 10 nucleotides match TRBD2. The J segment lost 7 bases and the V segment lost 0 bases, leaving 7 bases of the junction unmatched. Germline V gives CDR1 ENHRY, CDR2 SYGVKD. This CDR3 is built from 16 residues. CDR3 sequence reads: CAISESAAAGGHTQYF. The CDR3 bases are TGTGCCATCAGTGAGTCTGCGGCAGCGGGGGGGCATACGCAGTATTTT.

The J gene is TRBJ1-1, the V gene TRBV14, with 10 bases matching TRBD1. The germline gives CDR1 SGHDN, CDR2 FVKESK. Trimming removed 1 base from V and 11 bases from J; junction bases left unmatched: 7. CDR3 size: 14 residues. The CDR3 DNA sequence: TGTGCCAGCAGCCAAGTGGGACAGGGGAGTTCGGCTTTCTTT. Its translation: CASSQVGQGSSAFF.